Listed below are T cell receptor beta chains from one sample, sequenced in a study of T cells in localized non-small cell lung cancer. Sequenced by immunoSEQ multiplex PCR; TCRdb stores in-frame clones only, minus some. The sample has around 100,000 clones; approximately 88% are singletons. Sequenced here: peripheral blood, sampled before any cancer treatment. These receptors came from a man between 40 and 75 years old with stage I squamous cell lung carcinoma. Both conserved end residues are part of each CDR3. The D gene is left open where the match is weak. Only some rows state a clone size, as once, few, many or a class for expanded clones.

D gene: NA; V gene: TRBV7-2; J gene: TRBJ1-2; clone size: NA; CDR3 protein: CASSLAMGRGGGGYTF; CDR3 DNA: TGTGCCAGCAGCTTAGCGATGGGCAGGGGAGGTGGTGGCTACACCTTC
D gene: NA; V gene: TRBV4-3; J gene: TRBJ1-2; clone size: NA; CDR3 protein: CASSQDFREQSRLGYTF; CDR3 DNA: TGCGCCAGCAGCCAAGATTTCCGGGAACAGAGTCGTCTCGGCTACACCTTC
D gene: TRBD2; V gene: TRBV18; J gene: TRBJ2-1; clone size: once; CDR3 protein: CASSPGLAEQFF; CDR3 DNA: TGTGCCAGCTCACCGGGACTAGCGGAGCAGTTCTTC
D gene: NA; V gene: TRBV5-1; J gene: TRBJ1-4; clone size: NA; CDR3 protein: CASSPQGREKLFF; CDR3 DNA: TGCGCCAGCAGCCCACAGGGAAGGGAAAAACTGTTTTTT
D gene: NA; V gene: TRBV5-1; J gene: TRBJ1-2; clone size: NA; CDR3 protein: CASSDPGDTNYGYTF; CDR3 DNA: TGCGCCAGCAGTGACCCGGGGGACACTAACTATGGCTACACCTTC
D gene: NA; V gene: TRBV2; J gene: TRBJ1-1; clone size: NA; CDR3 protein: CASSEAQDSTAFF; CDR3 DNA: TGTGCCAGCAGTGAAGCTCAGGACTCGACAGCTTTCTTT
D gene: NA; V gene: TRBV28; J gene: TRBJ2-1; clone size: NA; CDR3 protein: CASGRIQGAYNEQFF; CDR3 DNA: TGTGCCAGCGGGCGGATACAGGGAGCCTACAATGAGCAGTTCTTC
D gene: NA; V gene: TRBV25-1; J gene: TRBJ1-1; clone size: NA; CDR3 protein: CASSAQTVNTEAFF; CDR3 DNA: TGTGCCAGCAGTGCCCAGACAGTGAACACTGAAGCTTTCTTT
D gene: NA; V gene: TRBV5-1; J gene: TRBJ2-1; clone size: NA; CDR3 protein: CASSLVAGAYNEQFF; CDR3 DNA: TGCGCCAGCAGCTTGGTAGCCGGCGCCTACAATGAGCAGTTCTTC
D gene: NA; V gene: TRBV5-6; J gene: TRBJ2-2; clone size: NA; CDR3 protein: CASSHQESGELFF; CDR3 DNA: TGTGCCAGCAGCCATCAAGAATCCGGGGAGCTGTTTTTT
D gene: NA; V gene: TRBV6-1; J gene: TRBJ1-3; clone size: NA; CDR3 protein: CASEEGPNSGNTIYF; CDR3 DNA: TGTGCCAGCGAGGAGGGGCCTAACTCTGGAAACACCATATATTTT
D gene: TRBD1; V gene: TRBV5-1; J gene: TRBJ2-5; clone size: NA; CDR3 protein: CASSSRPGQGAQETQYF; CDR3 DNA: TGCGCCAGCAGCTCGCGACCGGGACAGGGGGCCCAAGAGACCCAGTACTTC
D gene: NA; V gene: TRBV5-4; J gene: TRBJ2-3; clone size: NA; CDR3 protein: CASSSDTTDTQYF; CDR3 DNA: TGTGCCAGCAGCTCGGACACCACAGATACGCAGTATTTT
D gene: NA; V gene: TRBV7-2; J gene: TRBJ1-5; clone size: NA; CDR3 protein: CASSLGPYSNQPQHF; CDR3 DNA: TGTGCCAGCAGCTTAGGGCCTTATAGCAATCAGCCCCAGCATTTT
D gene: TRBD1; V gene: TRBV11-1; J gene: TRBJ1-1; clone size: few; CDR3 protein: CASSRQGASTEAFF; CDR3 DNA: TGTGCCAGCAGCCGACAGGGGGCGAGCACTGAAGCTTTCTTT
D gene: NA; V gene: TRBV5-5; J gene: TRBJ1-2; clone size: once; CDR3 protein: CASSLALTPVYGYTF; CDR3 DNA: TGTGCCAGCAGCTTGGCCTTGACCCCGGTCTATGGCTACACCTTC
D gene: NA; V gene: TRBV9; J gene: TRBJ1-5; clone size: NA; CDR3 protein: CASSVSGNSNQPQHF; CDR3 DNA: TGTGCCAGCAGCGTCTCAGGGAATAGCAATCAGCCCCAGCATTTT
D gene: NA; V gene: TRBV6-1; J gene: TRBJ1-6; clone size: NA; CDR3 protein: CASSQGRDSPLHF; CDR3 DNA: TGTGCCAGCAGCCAAGGGAGAGATTCACCCCTCCACTTT
D gene: TRBD2; V gene: TRBV9; J gene: TRBJ2-1; clone size: NA; CDR3 protein: CASSVVSSGNYNEQFF; CDR3 DNA: TGTGCCAGCAGCGTAGTATCTAGCGGAAACTACAATGAGCAGTTCTTC
D gene: TRBD1; V gene: TRBV4-2; J gene: TRBJ2-3; clone size: NA; CDR3 protein: CASSQGQGRDTQYF; CDR3 DNA: TGTGCCAGCAGCCAGGGACAGGGGAGGGATACGCAGTATTTT
D gene: NA; V gene: TRBV27; J gene: TRBJ2-1; clone size: NA; CDR3 protein: CASTRNNEQFF; CDR3 DNA: TGTGCCAGCACACGCAACAATGAGCAGTTCTTC
D gene: TRBD1; V gene: TRBV5-6; J gene: TRBJ1-6; clone size: NA; CDR3 protein: CASSVSDREWNSPLHF; CDR3 DNA: TGTGCCAGCAGCGTCTCGGACAGGGAGTGGAATTCACCCCTCCACTTT
D gene: NA; V gene: TRBV5-1; J gene: TRBJ2-6; clone size: NA; CDR3 protein: CASSPQGISGANVLTF; CDR3 DNA: TGCGCCAGCAGCCCGCAGGGGATCTCGGGGGCCAACGTCCTGACTTTC
D gene: TRBD2; V gene: TRBV11-2; J gene: TRBJ2-1; clone size: NA; CDR3 protein: CASSILAGALSSYNEQFF; CDR3 DNA: TGTGCCAGCAGCATACTAGCGGGGGCCCTGAGCTCCTACAATGAGCAGTTCTTC
D gene: NA; V gene: TRBV5-6; J gene: TRBJ1-2; clone size: NA; CDR3 protein: CASSQDYGYTF; CDR3 DNA: TGTGCCAGCAGCCAAGACTATGGCTACACCTTC
D gene: TRBD1; V gene: TRBV4-1; J gene: TRBJ1-2; clone size: few; CDR3 protein: CASRQRLLQRTGNGYTF; CDR3 DNA: TGCGCCAGCAGGCAAAGGCTCCTTCAGAGGACAGGGAATGGCTACACCTTC
D gene: NA; V gene: TRBV7-2; J gene: TRBJ2-3; clone size: once; CDR3 protein: CASSLTPAGTTDTQYF; CDR3 DNA: TGTGCCAGCAGCTTAACCCCCGCGGGGACCACAGATACGCAGTATTTT
D gene: NA; V gene: TRBV19; J gene: TRBJ2-2; clone size: NA; CDR3 protein: CASSILTETGELFF; CDR3 DNA: TGTGCCAGTAGTATTCTGACGGAGACCGGGGAGCTGTTTTTT
D gene: NA; V gene: TRBV5-4; J gene: TRBJ1-1; clone size: once; CDR3 protein: CASSLDRHTEAFF; CDR3 DNA: TGTGCCAGCAGCTTGGATCGACACACTGAAGCTTTCTTT
D gene: NA; V gene: TRBV18; J gene: TRBJ1-1; clone size: once; CDR3 protein: CASYPGQNTEAFF; CDR3 DNA: TGTGCCAGCTATCCGGGACAGAACACTGAAGCTTTCTTT
D gene: TRBD1; V gene: TRBV7-9; J gene: TRBJ1-4; clone size: NA; CDR3 protein: CASSLLGTGENEKLFF; CDR3 DNA: TGTGCCAGCAGCTTATTAGGGACAGGGGAGAATGAAAAACTGTTTTTT